This T cell receptor beta chain was identified in a study of shared clonotypes between healthy human individuals. Notes on the study in general: The authors sampled blood alone, and tissue repertoires likely differ.

This CDR3 has 15 residues. V was clipped by 2 bases and J by 1 base; unmatched bases: 2. Germline V gene sequence: CDR1 WNHNN, CDR2 SYGVQD (reference sequence). A word on this clone: Its antigen remains unidentified.

Under the authors' procedure: There were no quality scores in the junction-only immunoSEQ sequences, so filtering differed. Measured with immunoSEQ multiplex PCR; TCRdb has only the in-frame clones, and not every one. That table is the source of V, J and clone size, and D and trimming were worked out from the DNA. The data hold around 2,000,000 clones, with about 95% observed a single time. The naive CD8 subset, CD45RO-negative cells positively selected for CCR7, excluded terminally differentiated effector memory CD45RA+ cells. Healthy and HIV-negative, the adult donors had no recent acute infections or vaccinations.

The source is a man between 18 and 29 years old in good health. The sample consisted of naive CD8+ T cells sorted from blood. The chain links TRBV10-1 to TRBJ2-5; 9 nucleotides line up with TRBD2. CDR3: CASSELAGIQETQYF. DNA for the CDR3: TGCGCCAGCAGTGAGCTAGCGGGGATCCAAGAGACCCAGTACTTC.